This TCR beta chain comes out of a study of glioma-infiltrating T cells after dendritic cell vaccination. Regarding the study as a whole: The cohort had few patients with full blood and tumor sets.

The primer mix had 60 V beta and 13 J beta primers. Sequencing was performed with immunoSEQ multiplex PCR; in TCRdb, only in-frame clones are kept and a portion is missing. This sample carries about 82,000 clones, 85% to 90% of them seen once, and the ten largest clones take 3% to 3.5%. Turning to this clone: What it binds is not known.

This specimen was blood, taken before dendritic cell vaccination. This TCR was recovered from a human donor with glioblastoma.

The chain's CDR3 is CASGLVRGGTEAFF. The DNA for the CDR3 is TGTGCTAGTGGTTTGGTAAGAGGGGGAACTGAAGCTTTCTTT. V gene TRBV12-5 combines with J gene TRBJ1-1; the D gene is possibly TRBD1 (6 bases). The V and J ends lost 0 bases and 5 bases respectively, with 10 bases between them. The germline V gene has CDR1 LGHNT and CDR2 FRNRAP. CDR3 length equals 14 residues.